This T cell receptor (beta chain) came from a study of blood T cell repertoires in COVID-19 (dated by TCRdb to about 2020). Regarding the complete study: The collaborator samples originated in the United States, Italy and Spain and spanned the acute and convalescent phases of COVID-19. The prospective study material was composed of cDNA or gDNA derived from T cells, B-cell-depleted T cells, or PBMCs. Deeply sampled blood TCRbeta repertoires from subjects exposed to, actively infected with, or recovered from COVID-19 were included in the dataset. A freely available public database, intended as a resource for researchers studying the immune response to SARS-CoV-2, is where the repertoires were released. The samples were drawn from two sources: the first 160 participants of the ongoing ImmuneRACE study, and about 1,300 subjects contributed by 6 global collaborators. Sample metadata almost always included a de-identified subject ID, COVID-19 status, age in years and sex. Where available, HLA class I and class II types were obtained from metadata supplied by the sample provider rather than from assay-based typing.

The immunoSEQ Assay, a bias-controlled multiplex PCR, was used to amplify TCRbeta CDR3 regions from genomic DNA. The published analysis was carried out like this. Nucleated cell counts per sample were estimated from amplification of reference gene primers within the assay. To quantify the absolute abundance of each unique TCRbeta CDR3 rearrangement, sequence reads were collapsed and filtered. For each sample, productive Simpson clonality was calculated as the square root of Simpson's diversity index across productive rearrangements. Drawn from immuneACCESS, this table holds only the in-frame rearrangements with V and J called that TCRdb kept. Clones are partly lost; checked studies trace under half to an unresolved V gene and leave the rest unexplained. That table gives V, J and clone size, and the DNA gave D and trimming. Within this sample are tens of thousands of clones, with more than 75% of them counted one time only. Clones ranked in the top ten supply over 9% of the sample.

The CDR3, from cysteine to phenylalanine, totals 14 residues. This entry keeps only the CDR3 DNA: 42 bases, framed from base 1. Via the germline V gene, CDR1 is KGHDR and CDR2 SFDVKD. V loses 1 base of germline sequence and J loses 7 bases, and the interval between the two ends is 10 bases. Study-wide findings and limitations: Clinical and demographic metadata were provided uncurated, with the amount varying by source and participant.

Enrolling through a virtual design, the prospective study's participants ranged in age from roughly 18 to 89 years and lived across more than 20 United States geographic areas. Cohort assignment in the prospective study relied on participant-reported clinical history from a screening survey and a study questionnaire. Recovered participants in ImmuneRACE Cohort 3 were defined by two consecutive negative NP/OP PCR tests, clearance by a healthcare professional, or resolution of symptoms. In the prospective study, whole blood, serum and a nasopharyngeal or oropharyngeal swab were collected from each participant by mobile phlebotomists. Additional blood draws and questionnaires over an approximately two-month period could optionally be provided by prospective study participants. Prospective study blood samples were shipped either frozen or at room temperature before DNA extraction. Turning to this clone: What this receptor recognizes is not known. There are no base qualities to consult, and no much larger clone falls within one base.

The sequence links TRBV24-1 to TRBJ2-1, with TRBD2 perhaps the D gene, on 6 matching bases. The origin of this receptor is a woman aged 40 to 49 who had recovered from COVID-19. The specimen sequenced was PBMCs or T cells enriched from blood (not recorded which). The base sequence is TGTGCCACCAGTGATTTACACGGAGGGAATGAGCAGTTCTTC. Its coded protein is CATSDLHGGNEQFF.